The 12 T cell receptor beta chains in this list originate from one sample, sequenced in a study of cytomegalovirus exposure and HLA in healthy donors. The PCR made use of 60 Vbeta and 13 Jbeta primers. Profiled with immunoSEQ multiplex PCR; TCRdb holds only in-frame clones, not every one. The sample records 120,000 or so clones, around 84% being singletons. Sequencing was carried out using PBMCs. Receptors originate from a middle-aged woman in good health and CMV-seronegative.

This CDR3 reads CASSYSDGQGLLFQETQYF. In nucleotides, the CDR3 is TGTGCCAGCAGTTACTCGGATGGGCAGGGGCTCCTTTTCCAAGAGACCCAGTACTTC. The chain joins TRBV6-7 to TRBJ2-5; D might be TRBD1 (6 bases). TRBV6-7 carries the ORF label, with uncertain function. V was trimmed by 0 bases and J by 1 base, leaving 21 bases between them. This CDR3 comprises 19 residues.

The J gene is TRBJ2-6, the V gene TRBV28; no reliable D call. The germline CDR1 and CDR2 sequences are MDHEN and SYDVKM. CDR3 size: 17 residues. V lost 4 bases to trimming and J lost 0 bases, with 13 bases between them. The CDR3 sequence is CASSSGDSSSGANVLTF. For the CDR3, the DNA is TGTGCCAGCAGTTCCGGAGACTCAAGCTCTGGGGCCAACGTCCTGACTTTC.

This chain links TRBV4-1 with TRBJ2-7, with D possibly being TRBD1 (6 bases). The V end was cut by 0 bases, the J end by 0 bases, with 6 bases between. Looked up from germline, CDR1 is MGHRA and CDR2 is YSYEKL. The CDR3 is 14 amino acids. In DNA form, the CDR3 reads TGCGCCAGCAGCCAAGAACAGGGCTCCTACGAGCAGTACTTC. Its translation: CASSQEQGSYEQYF.

The V and J genes are TRBV27 and TRBJ2-2, with D possibly matching TRBD1 (6 bases). V lost 7 bases, J lost 2 bases, and 14 bases lay in between. Germline loops: CDR1 MNHEY, CDR2 SMNVEV (reference sequence). The CDR3 is 15 residues long. CDR3 in amino acids: CASNYVQGNTGELFF. The CDR3 nucleotides are TGTGCCAGCAACTATGTACAGGGAAACACCGGGGAGCTGTTTTTT.

CDR3 in amino acids: CATSRDLGMNTEAFF. CDR3 sequence (DNA): TGTGCCACCAGCAGAGACCTAGGCATGAACACTGAAGCTTTCTTT. J is TRBJ1-1 and V is TRBV15; D call uncertain. Trimming left V 0 bases short and J 0 bases short, with 8 bases between. This CDR3 is built from 15 residues. From germline, CDR1 is LNHNV and CDR2 YYDKDF (reference sequence).

The genes are TRBV28 and TRBJ2-7; TRBD1 is a possible D gene (6 bases). From germline, CDR1 is MDHEN and CDR2 SYDVKM. This CDR3 contains 15 residues. Deletions cut 6 bases from V and 5 bases from J, with 20 bases between. The CDR3 sequence: CASRPPNRDPDEQYF. The CDR3 DNA sequence: TGTGCCAGCAGGCCACCGAACAGGGATCCTGACGAGCAGTACTTC. The variable domain in full, completed from reference TRBV28 and TRBJ2-7, reads DVKVTQSSRYLVKRTGEKVFLECVQDMDHENMFWYRQDPGLGLRLIYFSYDVKMKEKGDIPEGYSVSREKKERFSLILESASTNQTSMYLCASRPPNRDPDEQYFGPGTRLTVT.

This clone was seen a few times. The J gene is TRBJ2-3, the V gene TRBV5-1, with D perhaps TRBD2 (6 bases). The CDR3 runs to 13 residues. Trimming left V 1 base short and J 6 bases short, with 9 bases between. The V gene's germline CDR1 is SGHRS and CDR2 YFSETQ. CDR3 sequence (DNA): TGCGCCAGCAGCTTGCACCGGGAGGATACGCAGTATTTT. Its translation is CASSLHREDTQYF.

The chain joins TRBV4-3 to TRBJ2-3; D is uncertain. Trimming cost V 5 bases and J 0 bases, with 18 bases left between them. The CDR3 runs 17 residues. Looked up from germline, CDR1 is LGHNA and CDR2 is YSLEER. CDR3 nucleotide sequence: TGCGCCAGCAGCTACCGTTCGGTTGTGCTTAGCACAGATACGCAGTATTTT. Protein: CASSYRSVVLSTDTQYF.

There are a few counts of this clone. V is TRBV2 and J is TRBJ1-2; 8 nucleotides agree with TRBD1. This CDR3 contains 15 residues. Germline CDR1 SNHLY, CDR2 FYNNEI. Trimming removed 7 bases from V and 0 bases from J; junction bases left unmatched: 7. The CDR3 DNA sequence: TGTGCCAGCAACGGCGACAGGGGAGCTAACTATGGCTACACCTTC. It is translated as CASNGDRGANYGYTF.

For this clone: Relative to the germline gene, one junction end is altered; a read error may explain this. This sequence joins TRBV7-9 and TRBJ1-5, with D unclear. This CDR3 spans 13 amino acids. In germline, CDR1 is SEHNR, CDR2 FQNEAQ (reference sequence). Here the CDR3 DNA reads TGTTCCAGCAGCTCCGACACTTATCAGCCCCAGCATTTT. The encoded protein is CSSSSDTYQPQHF.

The chain has TRBV7-2 and TRBJ2-7; 7 bases map to TRBD1. V lost 5 bases to trimming and J lost 0 bases; unmatched junction nucleotides: 4. Germline V gives CDR1 SGHTA, CDR2 FQGNSA. The length of the CDR3 is 14 residues. The CDR3 protein is CASSIGQASYEQYF. In DNA, the CDR3 is TGTGCCAGCAGCATTGGACAGGCCTCCTACGAGCAGTACTTC. The complete variable domain, with remaining parts taken from reference TRBV7-2 and TRBJ2-7, reads GAGVSQSPSNKVTEKGKDVELRCDPISGHTALYWYRQSLGQGLEFLIYFQGNSAPDKSGLPSDRFSAERTGGSVSTLTIQRTQQEDSAVYLCASSIGQASYEQYFGPGTRLTVT.

The V and J genes are TRBV6-5 and TRBJ2-7, with a tentative D call TRBD2 (6 bases). This CDR3 contains 14 residues. V lost 4 bases and J 4 bases, leaving 14 bases between the germline ends. CDR1 is MNHEY and CDR2 is SVGAGI in the germline V gene. CDR3 sequence reads: CASSSPGLLYEQYF. The CDR3 nucleotides read TGTGCCAGCAGTTCTCCGGGACTGCTGTACGAGCAGTACTTC.